Listed below are T cell receptor beta chains from one sample, sequenced in a study of OX40 agonist ivuxolimab in advanced cancers. Here immunoSEQ multiplex PCR was the method, and the copy in TCRdb shows in-frame clones only, minus some. The sample holds over 90,000 clones; roughly 95% are singletons and the top ten take approximately 0.18%. This sample comprised CD4+ or CD8+ T cells sorted from blood, obtained in a trial of the OX40 agonist ivuxolimab. These receptors originate from an adult with an advanced solid tumor such as melanoma, head and neck, liver or kidney cancer. Each CDR3 is given with its conserved first and last residue. The D gene is left open where the match is weak. The size entry is marked missing in some rows and otherwise reads once, few, many or a size class.

v_call	j_call	clone_size	d_call	cdr3_nt	cdr3_aa
TRBV28	TRBJ2-7	once	-	TGTGCAACCAGAGGGGGGGTCTACGAGCAGTACTTC	CATRGGVYEQYF
TRBV5-1	TRBJ2-3	-	TRBD1	TGCGCCAGCCGACAGGGGGCGAACACAGATACGCAGTATTTT	CASRQGANTDTQYF
TRBV11-2	TRBJ1-1	-	-	TGTGCCAGCAGCCTTCAGGGCGGAACTGAAGCTTTCTTT	CASSLQGGTEAFF
TRBV23-1	TRBJ2-7	-	TRBD1	TGCGCCAGCACCCCAACCGGGACAGGGCCTTCCTACGAGCAGTACTTC	CASTPTGTGPSYEQYF
TRBV4-3	TRBJ1-4	-	-	TGCGCCAGCAGCCAAGATACGGGGCGAACCAGAGGTCGAAAACTGTTTTTT	CASSQDTGRTRGRKLFF
TRBV11-3	TRBJ2-3	-	-	TGTGCCAGCAGCCCGGGGCTTGGTACAGATACGCAGTATTTT	CASSPGLGTDTQYF
TRBV7-2	TRBJ1-1	-	TRBD1	TGTGCCAGCACGCGGACAGGGGCATTGAACACTGAAGCTTTCTTT	CASTRTGALNTEAFF
TRBV10-3	TRBJ2-7	-	-	TGTGCCATTTCTCCGGCCGGGACAACCTACGAGCAGTACTTC	CAISPAGTTYEQYF
TRBV4-3	TRBJ1-4	-	TRBD1	TGCGCCAGCAGTGACAGGGAGTGGAATGAAAAACTGTTTTTT	CASSDREWNEKLFF
TRBV5-1	TRBJ2-3	-	TRBD2	TGCGCCAGCAGCTACCTACCTGGACTAGCGGCGGCGACAGATACGCAGTATTTT	CASSYLPGLAAATDTQYF
TRBV4-2	TRBJ1-3	-	-	TGTGCCAACAGGGACGGACTCAGGGCTGGAAACACCATATATTTT	CANRDGLRAGNTIYF
TRBV5-1	TRBJ2-1	-	TRBD2	TGCGCCAGCAGCTTGGTTGCGGGGGGCGTGTATGAGCAGTTCTTC	CASSLVAGGVYEQFF
TRBV5-1	TRBJ2-1	-	-	TGCGCCAGCAGCCCGAAGACGAGCTACAATGAGCAGTTCTTC	CASSPKTSYNEQFF
TRBV21-1	TRBJ1-4	-	-	TGTGCCAGCAGCAAAGGTCGGGGGGGTAATGAAAAACTGTTTTTT	CASSKGRGGNEKLFF
TRBV5-1	TRBJ1-2	-	-	TGCGCCAGCAGCTGGAGCGGGGCAGTGGGGACTAACTATGGCTACACCTTC	CASSWSGAVGTNYGYTF
TRBV7-7	TRBJ2-3	-	-	TGTGCTAGCAGCTTAGAAGGGGGAACAGATACGCAGTATTTT	CASSLEGGTDTQYF
TRBV19	TRBJ2-5	once	-	TGTGCCAGTAGTTCTCAGGGGTTAGAGACCCAGTACTTC	CASSSQGLETQYF
TRBV5-1	TRBJ2-3	-	TRBD2	TGCGCCAGCAGCTTAGTTTCTAGCGGGGGGCCAGATACGCAGTATTTT	CASSLVSSGGPDTQYF
TRBV2	TRBJ1-2	-	-	TGTGCCAGCAGTGGGGGGGAGAGCGGCTATGGCTACACCTTC	CASSGGESGYGYTF
TRBV28	TRBJ2-3	-	-	TGTGCCAGCGGTGGTTTGGCTAGCACGCCAGATACGCAGTATTTT	CASGGLASTPDTQYF
TRBV30	TRBJ2-3	-	TRBD2	TGTGCCTGGAGTAAAGCGGGGTCCACAGATACGCAGTATTTT	CAWSKAGSTDTQYF
TRBV5-1	TRBJ2-7	-	TRBD1	TGCGCCAGCAGCATCACCGGGACAGATACCTACGAGCAGTACTTC	CASSITGTDTYEQYF
TRBV28	TRBJ1-2	-	-	TGTGCCAGCAGTTTACGGCAGGGATACTATGGCTACACCTTC	CASSLRQGYYGYTF
TRBV2	TRBJ2-5	-	-	TGTGCCAGCACTCCCCAAGAGACCCAGTACTTC	CASTPQETQYF
TRBV4-3	TRBJ2-5	-	-	TGCGCCAGCAGTAAACAGCAGGGACAGACCCAGTACTTC	CASSKQQGQTQYF
TRBV28	TRBJ1-5	-	TRBD1	TGTGCCAGCACTAAGGGGGGGACAGGTCAGCCCCAGCATTTT	CASTKGGTGQPQHF
TRBV10-3	TRBJ1-4	-	-	TGTGCCATCAGTGCCCGGGGGGGTGAGAAACTGTTTTTT	CAISARGGEKLFF
TRBV19	TRBJ2-2	-	-	TGTGCCAGTCTGCCTGGGACATTGAACACCGGGGAGCTGTTTTTT	CASLPGTLNTGELFF
TRBV15	TRBJ2-1	-	-	TGTGCCACCAGCAGAGATCGAGGGGGGGAGAGATATTACAATGAGCAGTTCTTC	CATSRDRGGERYYNEQFF
TRBV28	TRBJ1-2	-	TRBD1	TGTGCCAGCAGCCAACAAGGGGGCCCGAACTATGGCTACACCTTC	CASSQQGGPNYGYTF
TRBV4-2	TRBJ2-1	-	TRBD2	TGTGCCAGCCGGGCGTCGGGTAGCGGGAGACCAAATGAGCAGTTCTTC	CASRASGSGRPNEQFF
TRBV7-8	TRBJ2-7	-	TRBD1	TGTGCCAGCAGCCCCCGTCAACCGGGACAGATGTATGAGCAGTACTTC	CASSPRQPGQMYEQYF
TRBV7-9	TRBJ1-2	-	-	TGTGCCAGCAGCCGCCTGATTACGGGAGGTACTGGCTACACCTTC	CASSRLITGGTGYTF
TRBV30	TRBJ1-1	-	-	TGTGCCTGGAGCGACACTGAAGCTTTCTTT	CAWSDTEAFF
TRBV7-9	TRBJ2-5	-	-	TGTGCCAGCAGCTTATCAAAAGAGACCCAGTACTTC	CASSLSKETQYF
TRBV19	TRBJ1-5	-	-	TGTGCCATTGGGGACCCTTTGGCGGGTCAGCCCCAGCATTTT	CAIGDPLAGQPQHF